The T cell receptor (beta chain) described here comes from a study of yellow fever vaccine responses in identical twins. Study-level results: Each twin's T cell response to the vaccine was reported to look partly convergent and partly personalized.

As for this clonotype: What it recognizes is unknown.

TCRdb itself ran the RT-PCR reads through MiXCR, one entry per CDR3 protein. The table has about 20,000 distinct CDR3 sequences, under 75% seen once; the top ten hold about 2.5%. The sequence was collected from a woman aged 18-30 years who received the yellow fever vaccine. The sequencing here drew on T cells from blood (PBMCs), unsorted or a sorted subset (not recorded which), taken before or after yellow fever vaccination (not recorded which).

CDR3 sequence reads: CASSLSYRGWDTQYF. The CDR3, as DNA: TGTGCCAGCAGTTTATCGTACAGGGGATGGGATACGCAGTATTTT. The chain combines TRBV27 with TRBJ2-3, with 7 bases matching TRBD1. Unmatched junction bases numbered 6, after V lost 0 bases and J lost 6 bases. Germline V gives CDR1 MNHEY, CDR2 SMNVEV (reference sequence). This CDR3 contains 15 residues.